The TCR beta chain under discussion was sequenced for a study of shared clonotypes between healthy human individuals. Across the study: CD4 naive and memory got three plates each, CD8 naive two, CD8 memory one. General study results and limits: Lower generation probabilities were found for non-shared clonotypes than for those shared by all four donors. Naive CD4 clonotypes were shared across several donors at about 5%.

The CDR3 sequence is 17 residues long. V lost 0 bases to trimming and J lost 7 bases; unmatched junction nucleotides: 13. Germline V gene sequence: CDR1 SGHDT, CDR2 YYEEEE. Original processing notes: Junction-only sequences produced by ImmunoSEQ had no quality scores, so filtering differed. The data were produced by immunoSEQ multiplex PCR, yet TCRdb's version contains in-frame clones alone and is incomplete. V, J and clone size derive from that table, while D and trimming were established from the DNA sequence. The data hold more than 550,000 clones, with about 90% observed a single time. Concerning this clone itself: Its antigen is still unknown.

Naive CD8 cells lacked CD45RO and underwent positive selection for CCR7, leaving out terminally differentiated effector memory CD45RA+ cells. The sample consisted of naive CD8+ T cells sorted from blood. V gene TRBV5-6 combines with J gene TRBJ2-1; 7 positions match TRBD2. The source is a man aged 30-40 years in good health. This CDR3 is CASSLAMLAGAQNEQFF. In DNA, the CDR3 is TGTGCCAGCAGCTTGGCCATGCTCGCGGGAGCTCAGAATGAGCAGTTCTTC.